The 5 T cell receptor beta chains below all came from one sample that was sequenced in a study of shared clonotypes between healthy human individuals. Profiling relied on immunoSEQ multiplex PCR, and the TCRdb table lists in-frame clones only, not all of them. The table lists 450,000 to 600,000 clones, roughly 85% of them singletons. What was sequenced was PBMCs. The receptor source for this set is a woman in her 40s in good health. Some clones in this sample may be carry-over from other donors' samples.

This chain joins TRBV7-9 and TRBJ2-4; D remains ambiguous. The germline gives CDR1 SEHNR, CDR2 FQNEAQ (reference sequence). This CDR3 comprises 14 residues. Trimming pared 4 bases from V and 6 bases from J, leaving 13 bases between. CDR3 in amino acids: CASSSSGGVNIQYF. Written as DNA, the CDR3 is TGTGCCAGCAGCTCCAGTGGCGGAGTAAACATTCAGTACTTC.

The rearrangement joins TRBV19 to TRBJ2-7; tentative D call: TRBD1 (6 bases). V dropped 6 bases and J dropped 5 bases, with 17 bases sitting between them. In germline, CDR1 is LNHDA, CDR2 SQIVND (reference sequence). CDR3 length: 14 residues. CDR3 in DNA: TGTGCCAGTAGCCAACAGGGTAGGGGCCACGAGCAGTACTTC. Residues: CASSQQGRGHEQYF.

The V gene is TRBV28, the J gene TRBJ2-2; D not certain. V dropped 2 bases and J dropped 6 bases, with 4 bases sitting between them. This CDR3 is built from 12 residues. The germline V gene has CDR1 MDHEN and CDR2 SYDVKM. As DNA, the CDR3 is TGTGCCAGCAGTTTAGTAGCCGGGGAGCTGTTTTTT. Its translation: CASSLVAGELFF. Based on the CDR3 plus reference TRBV28 and TRBJ2-2, the full variable domain is DVKVTQSSRYLVKRTGEKVFLECVQDMDHENMFWYRQDPGLGLRLIYFSYDVKMKEKGDIPEGYSVSREKKERFSLILESASTNQTSMYLCASSLVAGELFFGEGSRLTVL.

This clone has a handful of counts. J is TRBJ2-1 and V is TRBV7-3; 8 bases match TRBD2. The J segment lost 0 bases and the V segment lost 5 bases, leaving 6 bases of the junction unmatched. Germline CDR1 and CDR2: SGHTA and FQGTGA. The CDR3 length is 16 residues. The CDR3 is CASSPYSGVSYNEQFF. The CDR3 region has the DNA TGTGCCAGCAGCCCATATAGCGGGGTCTCCTACAATGAGCAGTTCTTC.

This sequence joins TRBV28 and TRBJ2-5; D is unresolved. The J call is in doubt because the DNA end fits TRBJ2-7 better. The germline V gene encodes CDR1 MDHEN and CDR2 SYDVKM. There are 16 residues in the CDR3. CDR3 DNA sequence: TGTGCCAGCAGTTCCCCGGGTCGTGGGATTCCGTACGAGCAGTACTTC. This codes for CASSSPGRGIPYEQYF.